This T cell receptor beta chain derives from a study of control samples from healthy donors and cancer patients (dated by TCRdb to about 2020). As to this clone: The antigen it recognizes is unknown. No much larger clone exists at a distance of one base, and base qualities are not known.

CDR1 and CDR2, per the germline V gene, are MDHEN and SYDVKM. V lost 3 bases and J lost 0 bases; the stretch between them is 11 bases long. The CDR3, from cysteine to phenylalanine, totals 15 residues. Only CDR3 DNA is held: 45 bases, read in frame from base 1. The library was built by means of the immunoSEQ multiplex PCR assay. TCRdb's version of the immuneACCESS table is confined to in-frame rearrangements and falls short of the full clone set. An unresolved V gene accounts for under half of the shortfall where checked; the remainder is of unknown origin. The sample yields some 65,000 clones; approximately 84% were counted once. 2.5% to 3% of the sample lies in the top ten.

The chain uses TRBV28 and TRBJ1-1; too little of a D gene remains to name it. The sequenced sample consisted of PBMCs. The TCR originated in a woman between 50 and 59 years old with lung cancer. This receptor carries the CDR3 CASSFSLMVNTEAFF. The DNA sequence reads TGTGCCAGCAGTTTTTCCCTCATGGTGAACACTGAAGCTTTCTTT.